The present T cell receptor (beta chain) was sequenced within a study of blood T cell repertoires in COVID-19. Study background: Whether acute or convalescent, the COVID-19 samples came from the United States, Italy and Spain.

Profiled with immunoSEQ multiplex PCR; TCRdb holds only in-frame clones, not every one. The repertoire holds roughly 230,000 clones, with approximately 83% as singletons. The germline V gene encodes CDR1 SGHRS and CDR2 YFSETQ. The germline V and J ends were trimmed by 2 bases and 1 base, with 9 bases remaining between them. This CDR3 region has 14 residues. The sample was PBMCs or T cells enriched from blood (not recorded which). The rearrangement joins TRBV5-1 to TRBJ2-5; TRBD1 might be the D (5 bases). This clonotype was sampled from a middle-aged man who had recovered from COVID-19. The DNA of the CDR3 is TGCGCCAGCAGCTTACCTGACAGCCAAGAGACCCAGTACTTC. This encodes CASSLPDSQETQYF. The entire variable domain, with the rest obtained from reference TRBV5-1 and TRBJ2-5, is as follows: KAGVTQTPRYLIKTRGQQVTLSCSPISGHRSVSWYQQTPGQGLQFLFEYFSETQRNKGNFPGRFSGRQFSNSRSEMNVSTLELGDSALYLCASSLPDSQETQYFGPGTRLLVL.